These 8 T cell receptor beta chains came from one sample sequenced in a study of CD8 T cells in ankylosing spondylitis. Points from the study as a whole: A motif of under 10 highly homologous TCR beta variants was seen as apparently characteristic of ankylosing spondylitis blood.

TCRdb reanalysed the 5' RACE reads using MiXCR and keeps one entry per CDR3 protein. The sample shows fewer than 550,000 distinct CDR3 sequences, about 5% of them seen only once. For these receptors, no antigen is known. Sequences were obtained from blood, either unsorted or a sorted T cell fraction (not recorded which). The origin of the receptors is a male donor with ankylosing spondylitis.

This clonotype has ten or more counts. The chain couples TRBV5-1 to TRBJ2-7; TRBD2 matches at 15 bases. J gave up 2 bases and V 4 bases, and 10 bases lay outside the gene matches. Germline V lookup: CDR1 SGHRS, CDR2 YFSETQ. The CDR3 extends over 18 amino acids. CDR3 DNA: TGCGCCAGCAGCCCGGGACTAGCGGGAGGCTGGGGGACCTACGAGCAGTACTTC. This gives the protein CASSPGLAGGWGTYEQYF. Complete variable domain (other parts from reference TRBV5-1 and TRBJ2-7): KAGVTQTPRYLIKTRGQQVTLSCSPISGHRSVSWYQQTPGQGLQFLFEYFSETQRNKGNFPGRFSGRQFSNSRSEMNVSTLELGDSALYLCASSPGLAGGWGTYEQYFGPGTRLTVT.

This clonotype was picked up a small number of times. In DNA form, the CDR3 reads TGTGCCAGCAGTTCCCCCGACGGTCGCTCCTACGAGCAGTACTTC. This sequence encodes CASSSPDGRSYEQYF. The chain joins TRBV6-2 or TRBV6-3 to TRBJ2-7; D is unclear. CDR1 and CDR2 from the germline V gene are MNHEY and SVGEGT. CDR3 size: 15 residues. V lost 4 bases and J 0 bases, leaving 13 bases between the germline ends.

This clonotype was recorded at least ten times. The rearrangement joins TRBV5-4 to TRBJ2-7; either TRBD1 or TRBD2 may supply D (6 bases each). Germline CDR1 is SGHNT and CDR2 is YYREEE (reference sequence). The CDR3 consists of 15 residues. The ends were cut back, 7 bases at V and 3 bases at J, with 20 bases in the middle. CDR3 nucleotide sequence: TGTGCCAGCTGCGGGGTGGGGGGACACCACTACGAGCAGTACTTC. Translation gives CASCGVGGHHYEQYF.

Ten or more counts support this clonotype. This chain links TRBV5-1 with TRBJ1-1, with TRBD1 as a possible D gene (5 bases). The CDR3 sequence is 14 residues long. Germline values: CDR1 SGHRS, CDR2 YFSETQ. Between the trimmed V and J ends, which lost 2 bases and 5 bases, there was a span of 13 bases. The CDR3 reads CASSFTGTRTEAFF. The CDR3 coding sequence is TGCGCCAGCAGCTTCACCGGGACGAGGACTGAAGCTTTCTTT.

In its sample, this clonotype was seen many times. The CDR3 loop is CASSLEAFSYEQYF. The DNA for the CDR3 is TGTGCCAGCAGCTTAGAAGCGTTCTCCTACGAGCAGTACTTC. The V gene is TRBV7-8, the J gene TRBJ2-7, with D unresolved. Trimming took off 1 base at V and 0 bases at J, with 7 bases between the two ends. The CDR3 sequence is 14 residues long. The germline CDR1 and CDR2 sequences are SGHVS and FQNEAQ.

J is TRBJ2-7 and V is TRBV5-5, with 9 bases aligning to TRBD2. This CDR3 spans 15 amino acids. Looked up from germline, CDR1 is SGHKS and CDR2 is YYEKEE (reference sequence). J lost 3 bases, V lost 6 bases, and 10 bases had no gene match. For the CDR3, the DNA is TGTGCCAGCAACAAAATAGCGGGAGTAGACTACGAGCAGTACTTC. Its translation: CASNKIAGVDYEQYF. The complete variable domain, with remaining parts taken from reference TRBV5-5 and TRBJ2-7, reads DAGVTQSPTHLIKTRGQQVTLRCSPISGHKSVSWYQQVLGQGPQFIFQYYEKEERGRGNFPDRFSARQFPNYSSELNVNALLLGDSALYLCASNKIAGVDYEQYFGPGTRLTVT.

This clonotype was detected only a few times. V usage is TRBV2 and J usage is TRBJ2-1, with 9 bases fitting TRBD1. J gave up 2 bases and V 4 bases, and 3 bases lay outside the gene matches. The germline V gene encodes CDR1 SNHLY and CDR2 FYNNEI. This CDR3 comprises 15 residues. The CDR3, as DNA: TGTGCCAGCAGTGGGGGGACAGGGCCCTACAATGAGCAGTTCTTC. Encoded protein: CASSGGTGPYNEQFF. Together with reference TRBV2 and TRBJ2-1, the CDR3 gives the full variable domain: EPEVTQTPSHQVTQMGQEVILRCVPISNHLYFYWYRQILGQKVEFLVSFYNNEISEKSEIFDDQFSVERPDGSNFTLKIRSTKLEDSAMYFCASSGGTGPYNEQFFGPGTRLTVL.

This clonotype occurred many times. The CDR3 bases are TGCAGTGCCCAAGACGGGGGCCTAAACACTGAAGCTTTCTTT. This encodes CSAQDGGLNTEAFF. The chain has TRBV20-1 and TRBJ1-1; possible D gene TRBD1, 6 bases. The CDR3 sequence is 14 residues long. V was clipped by 6 bases and J by 2 bases, with 16 bases between them. Germline-derived CDR1 and CDR2 are DFQATT and SNEGSKA (reference sequence).